This record looks at one T cell receptor beta chain sequence and its context. Profiling relied on immunoSEQ multiplex PCR, and the TCRdb table lists in-frame clones only, not all of them. Of 30,000 to 40,000 clones listed, roughly 90% are singletons. This sample is part of a study of T cells in tuberculosis. On the study more broadly: Within 7 days of starting treatment, or before, PBMC were stored.

The CDR3 loop spans 17 amino acids. V gave up 2 bases and J gave up 0 bases; unmatched junction bases: 5. Looked up from germline, CDR1 is LNHDA and CDR2 is SQIVND (reference sequence). As for time point: new active TB diagnosis, blood taken before or within 7 days of starting treatment. The sample consisted of PBMCs, taken at tuberculosis diagnosis. The origin of this receptor is an adult with tuberculosis. The chain combines TRBV19 with TRBJ2-3; 10 bases agree with TRBD2. The CDR3 DNA sequence: TGTGCCAGTAGTATATTGGCTAGCGGGGGAAGCACAGATACGCAGTATTTT. Residues: CASSILASGGSTDTQYF.